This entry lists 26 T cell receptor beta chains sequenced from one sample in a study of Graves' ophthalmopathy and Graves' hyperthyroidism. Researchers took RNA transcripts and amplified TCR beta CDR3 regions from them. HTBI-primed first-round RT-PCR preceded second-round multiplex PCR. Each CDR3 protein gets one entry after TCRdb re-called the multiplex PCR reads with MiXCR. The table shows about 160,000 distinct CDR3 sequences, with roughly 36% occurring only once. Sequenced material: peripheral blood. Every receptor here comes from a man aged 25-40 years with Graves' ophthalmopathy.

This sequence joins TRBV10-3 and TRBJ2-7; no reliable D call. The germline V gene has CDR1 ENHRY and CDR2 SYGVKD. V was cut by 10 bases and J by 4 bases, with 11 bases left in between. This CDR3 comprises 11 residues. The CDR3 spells CATADQYEQYF. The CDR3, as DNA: TGTGCCACCGCGGATCAGTACGAGCAGTACTTC.

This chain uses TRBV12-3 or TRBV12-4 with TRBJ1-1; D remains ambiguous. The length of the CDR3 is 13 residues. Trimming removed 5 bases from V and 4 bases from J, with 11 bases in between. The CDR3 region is CASSPTDTTEAFF. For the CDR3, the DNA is TGTGCCAGCAGTCCCACCGACACCACTGAAGCTTTCTTT.

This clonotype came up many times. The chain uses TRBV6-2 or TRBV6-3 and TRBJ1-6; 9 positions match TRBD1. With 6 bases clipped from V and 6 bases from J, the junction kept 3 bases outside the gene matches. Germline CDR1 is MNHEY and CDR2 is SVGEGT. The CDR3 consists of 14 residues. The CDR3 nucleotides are TGTGCCAGCAGAAAGGACAGGGGTAATTCACCCCTCCACTTT. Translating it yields CASRKDRGNSPLHF.

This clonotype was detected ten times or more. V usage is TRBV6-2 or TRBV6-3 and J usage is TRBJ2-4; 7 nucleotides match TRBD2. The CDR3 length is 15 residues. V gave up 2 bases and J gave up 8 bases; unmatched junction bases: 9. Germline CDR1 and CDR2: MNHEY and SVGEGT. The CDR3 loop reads CASSYGRWSGDIQYF. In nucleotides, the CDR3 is TGTGCCAGCAGTTACGGGCGCTGGAGCGGGGACATTCAGTACTTC.

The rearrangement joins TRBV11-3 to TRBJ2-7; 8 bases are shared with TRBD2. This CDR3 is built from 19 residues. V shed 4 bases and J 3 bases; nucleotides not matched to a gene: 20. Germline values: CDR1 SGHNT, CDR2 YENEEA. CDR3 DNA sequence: TGTGCCAGCAGCTCCAGTACCCGGGACTACACTAGCGGTATCTACGAGCAGTACTTC. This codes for CASSSSTRDYTSGIYEQYF.

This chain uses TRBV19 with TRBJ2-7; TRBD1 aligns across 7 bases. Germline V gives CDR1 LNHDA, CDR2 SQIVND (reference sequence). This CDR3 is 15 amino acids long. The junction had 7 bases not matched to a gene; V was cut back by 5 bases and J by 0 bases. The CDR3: CASSPNRDSSYEQYF. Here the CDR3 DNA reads TGTGCCAGTAGTCCGAACCGGGACAGCTCCTACGAGCAGTACTTC.

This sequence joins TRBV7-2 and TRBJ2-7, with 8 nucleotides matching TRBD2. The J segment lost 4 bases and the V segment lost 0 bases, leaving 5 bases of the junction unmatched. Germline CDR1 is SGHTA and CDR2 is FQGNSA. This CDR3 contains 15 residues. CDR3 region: CASSLAWTSRYEQYF. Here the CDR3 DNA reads TGTGCCAGCAGCTTAGCGTGGACTAGCCGTTACGAGCAGTACTTC.

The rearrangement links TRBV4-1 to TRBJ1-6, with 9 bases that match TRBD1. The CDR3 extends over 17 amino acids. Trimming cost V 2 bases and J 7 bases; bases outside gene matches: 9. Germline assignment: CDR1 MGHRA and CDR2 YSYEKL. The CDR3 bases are TGCGCCAGCAGCCAATTTGCTGGGACAGGGTGGAATTCACCCCTCCACTTT. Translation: CASSQFAGTGWNSPLHF.

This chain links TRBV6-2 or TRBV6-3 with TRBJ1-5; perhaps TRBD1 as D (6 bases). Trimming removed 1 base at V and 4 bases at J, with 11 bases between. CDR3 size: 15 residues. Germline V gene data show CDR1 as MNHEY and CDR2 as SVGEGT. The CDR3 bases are TGTGCCAGCAGTTACTTGGGGGGCCGAAATCAGCCCCAGCATTTT. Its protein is CASSYLGGRNQPQHF.

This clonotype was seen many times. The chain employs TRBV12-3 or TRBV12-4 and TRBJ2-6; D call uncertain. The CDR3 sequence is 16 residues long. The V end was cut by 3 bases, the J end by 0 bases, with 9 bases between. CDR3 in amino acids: CASSFAVISGANVLTF. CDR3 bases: TGTGCCAGCAGTTTCGCCGTCATCTCTGGGGCCAACGTCCTGACTTTC.

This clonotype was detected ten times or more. The CDR3 region has the DNA TGTGCCAGTACCCTAACCTGGCGGAATAGCAATCAGCCCCAGCATTTT. This codes for CASTLTWRNSNQPQHF. The rearrangement links TRBV6-5 to TRBJ1-5; D gene uncertain. V shed 9 bases and J shed 0 bases, with 18 bases lying between them. This CDR3 contains 16 residues. CDR1 MNHEY and CDR2 SVGAGI come from the germline V gene.

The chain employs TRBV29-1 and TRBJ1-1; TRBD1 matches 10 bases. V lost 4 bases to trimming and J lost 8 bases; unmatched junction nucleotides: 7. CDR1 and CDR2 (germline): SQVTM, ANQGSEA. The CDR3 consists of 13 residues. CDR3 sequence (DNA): TGCAGCGTTGTGGGACAGGGGACAAAAGAAGCTTTCTTT. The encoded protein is CSVVGQGTKEAFF.

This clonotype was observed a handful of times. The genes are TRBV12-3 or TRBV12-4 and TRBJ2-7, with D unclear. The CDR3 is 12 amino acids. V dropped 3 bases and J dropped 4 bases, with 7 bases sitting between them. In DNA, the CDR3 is TGTGCCAGCAGTTTCGCCAGGTACGAGCAGTACTTC. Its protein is CASSFARYEQYF.

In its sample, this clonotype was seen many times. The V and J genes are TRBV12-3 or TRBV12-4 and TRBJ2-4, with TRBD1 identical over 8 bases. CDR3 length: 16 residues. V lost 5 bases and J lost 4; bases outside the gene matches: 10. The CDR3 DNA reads TGTGCCAGCAGTCCACCCAGCGGACAGGGAAAAAACATTCAGTACTTC. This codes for CASSPPSGQGKNIQYF.

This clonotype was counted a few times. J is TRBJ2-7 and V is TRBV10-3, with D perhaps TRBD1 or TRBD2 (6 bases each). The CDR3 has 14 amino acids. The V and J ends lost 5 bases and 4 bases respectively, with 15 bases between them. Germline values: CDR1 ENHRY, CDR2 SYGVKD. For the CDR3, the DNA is TGTGCCATCAGTCCCAACGGAGGGGGATACGAGCAGTACTTC. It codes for CAISPNGGGYEQYF.

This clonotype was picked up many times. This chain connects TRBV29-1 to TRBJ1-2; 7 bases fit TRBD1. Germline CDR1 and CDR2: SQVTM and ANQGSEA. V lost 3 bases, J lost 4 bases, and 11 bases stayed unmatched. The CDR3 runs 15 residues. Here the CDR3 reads CSVDDPLGQSYGYTF. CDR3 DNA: TGCAGCGTTGACGACCCCTTGGGACAGTCCTATGGCTACACCTTC.

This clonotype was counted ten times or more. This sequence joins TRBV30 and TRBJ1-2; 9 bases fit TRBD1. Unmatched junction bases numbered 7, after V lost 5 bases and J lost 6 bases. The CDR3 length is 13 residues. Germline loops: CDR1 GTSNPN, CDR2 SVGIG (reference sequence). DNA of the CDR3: TGTGCCTGGGGGACAGGGTGGTCGGATGGCTACACCTTC. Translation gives CAWGTGWSDGYTF.

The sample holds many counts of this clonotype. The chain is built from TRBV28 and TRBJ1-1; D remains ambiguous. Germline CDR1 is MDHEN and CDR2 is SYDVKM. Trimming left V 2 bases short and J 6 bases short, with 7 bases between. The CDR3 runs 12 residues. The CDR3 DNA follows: TGTGCCAGCAGTTTAACAGCGTCTGAAGCTTTCTTT. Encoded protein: CASSLTASEAFF.

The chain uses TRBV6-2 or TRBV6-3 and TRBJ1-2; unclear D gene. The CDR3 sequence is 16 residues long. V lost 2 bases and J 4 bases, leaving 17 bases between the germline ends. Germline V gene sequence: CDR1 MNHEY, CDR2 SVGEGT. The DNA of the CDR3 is TGTGCCAGCAGTTACGTGGTCGGGATTCGGACCTATGGCTACACCTTC. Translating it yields CASSYVVGIRTYGYTF.

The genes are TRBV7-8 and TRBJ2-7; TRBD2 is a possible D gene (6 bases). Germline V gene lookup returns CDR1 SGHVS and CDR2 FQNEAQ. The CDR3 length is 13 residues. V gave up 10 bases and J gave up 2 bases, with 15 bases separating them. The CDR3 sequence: CATRGSDTYEQYF. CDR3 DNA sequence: TGTGCCACCCGGGGGTCAGACACCTACGAGCAGTACTTC.

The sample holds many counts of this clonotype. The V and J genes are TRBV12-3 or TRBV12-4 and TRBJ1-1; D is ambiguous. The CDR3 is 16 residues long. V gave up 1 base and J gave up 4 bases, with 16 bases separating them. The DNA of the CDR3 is TGTGCCAGCAGTTTAGGAATGACTGGCCGCGGCACTGAAGCTTTCTTT. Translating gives CASSLGMTGRGTEAFF.

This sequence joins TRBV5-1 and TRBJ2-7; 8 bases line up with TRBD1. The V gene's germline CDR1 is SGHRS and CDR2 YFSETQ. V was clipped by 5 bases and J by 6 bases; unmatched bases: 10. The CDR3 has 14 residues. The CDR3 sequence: CASRPGQGNGEQYF. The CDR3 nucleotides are TGCGCCAGCAGGCCAGGACAGGGCAATGGCGAGCAGTACTTC.

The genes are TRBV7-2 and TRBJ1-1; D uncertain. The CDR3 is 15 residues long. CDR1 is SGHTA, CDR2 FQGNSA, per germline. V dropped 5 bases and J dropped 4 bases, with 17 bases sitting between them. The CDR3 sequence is CASSRAGFLGTEAFF. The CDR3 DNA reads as TGTGCCAGCAGCCGAGCGGGGTTTTTGGGCACTGAAGCTTTCTTT.

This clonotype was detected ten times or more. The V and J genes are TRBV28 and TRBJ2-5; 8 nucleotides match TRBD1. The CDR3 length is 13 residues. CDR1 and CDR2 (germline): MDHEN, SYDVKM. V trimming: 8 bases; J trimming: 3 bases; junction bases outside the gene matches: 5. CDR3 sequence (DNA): TGTGCCAGCTGGGGGACAGGAGAAGAGACCCAGTACTTC. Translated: CASWGTGEETQYF.

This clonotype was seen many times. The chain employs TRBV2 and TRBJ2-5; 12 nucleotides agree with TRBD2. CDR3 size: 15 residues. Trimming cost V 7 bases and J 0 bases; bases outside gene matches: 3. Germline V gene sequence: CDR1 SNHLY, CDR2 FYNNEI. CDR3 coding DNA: TGTGCCAGCAAGTGGACTAGCGGGAACCAAGAGACCCAGTACTTC. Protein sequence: CASKWTSGNQETQYF.

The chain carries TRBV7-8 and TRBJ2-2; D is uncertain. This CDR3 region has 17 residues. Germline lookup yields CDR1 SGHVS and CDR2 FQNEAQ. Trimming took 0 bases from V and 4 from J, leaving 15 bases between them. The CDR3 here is CASSLAVEVVATGELFF. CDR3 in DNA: TGTGCCAGCAGCTTAGCGGTAGAGGTGGTCGCCACCGGGGAGCTGTTTTTT.